This T cell receptor beta chain was recorded in a study of cytomegalovirus exposure and HLA in healthy donors. Study-wide findings and caveats: V- and J-gene trimming in TCR beta was tied to a missense DCLRE1C variant by an analysis performed later.

This clone was recorded a few times. Its specificity is unknown. The primer mix had 60 Vbeta and 13 Jbeta primers. Here immunoSEQ multiplex PCR was the method, and the copy in TCRdb shows in-frame clones only, minus some. The sample shows 150,000 to 200,000 clones, more than 65% of them seen only once. CDR3 length: 16 amino acids. V lost 2 bases and J lost 4; bases outside the gene matches: 7. Germline lookup yields CDR1 MRHNA and CDR2 SNTAGT. The chain is built from TRBV6-4 and TRBJ1-1, with 10 bases identical to TRBD1. The source is a woman between 25 and 40 years old in good health and CMV-seronegative. Sequencing input: PBMCs. Here the CDR3 DNA reads TGTGCCAGCAGTGACCAGGCGGGACAGGGGTTCACTGAAGCTTTCTTT. Amino acids: CASSDQAGQGFTEAFF.